Below, one TCR beta chain is given with its context. The antigen it binds to is not known. One base away there is no much larger clone; base qualities are not given. Trimming at the junction amounts to 5 bases on V and 2 bases on J, and the germline ends lie 10 bases apart. From the cysteine up to the phenylalanine, the CDR3 has a length of 14 residues. The kept DNA is CDR3 alone, 42 bases in frame from the first base. Sequences MNHEY (CDR1) and SMNVEV (CDR2) are obtained from the germline V gene (reference sequence). Library generation was performed with the immunoSEQ multiplex PCR assay. For the original study's pipeline: A statistical classification framework was built to diagnose cytomegalovirus status from the catalog of TCR beta chain sequences. The table was pulled from immuneACCESS by TCRdb, which kept in-frame rearrangements only. Such tables lose some clones; where checked, under half of the loss comes from unresolved V genes, and the rest has no known cause. Clone size and V and J calls were adopted from that table, with D and trimming inferred from the DNA. Within this sample are 150,000 to 200,000 clones, with roughly 85% of them counted one time only. Approximately 16% of the sample goes to the ten largest clones.

This entry is derived from a study of cytomegalovirus exposure and HLA in healthy donors listed by TCRdb under 2017. With respect to the entire study: The 500 to 800 repertoires of the first cohort and the 110 or so validation repertoires were produced on the same platform, according to a later analysis. Besides the first cohort of some 670 subjects, a separate validation cohort made up of 120 or so different subjects was used. The study aimed to test whether signatures of past pathogen exposure could be identified by cataloging public T cell receptors. The study combined high-throughput TCR immunosequencing, statistical association of individual TCRs with disease status, and machine learning to predict cytomegalovirus infection status. On the study overall, not on this receptor specifically: Subsequent analysis determined that TCRs grouped into clusters in the first cohort also showed a tendency toward co-occurrence across the 90 to 150 validation repertoires, and approximately 94% of cluster scores exceeded 0. Most TCR sequences were observed very rarely across donors, whereas some public TCRs were present in many individuals. In both the original and validation cohorts, the classifier was reported to diagnose cytomegalovirus status with high specificity and sensitivity. It was suggested by the authors that the approach could potentially be generalized to other disease states and immunological phenotypes. A few of the identified cytomegalovirus-associated TCR beta chains were confirmed in vitro to be specific for cytomegalovirus antigens. All 120 repertoires were used to score co-occurrence in the validation cohort in a later analysis, because that analysis had no HLA typing for the cohort. A total of 164 TCR beta chains were listed by the study as associated with cytomegalovirus.

Donors formed part of the validation cohort, which comprised over a hundred subjects and was distinct from the first cohort of under 850 subjects. What was sequenced was PBMCs. The receptor's source is a man younger than 35 in good health and CMV-seropositive. This chain is built from TRBV27 and TRBJ2-1; 6 matching bases give a weak D call of TRBD2. The CDR3 protein is CASSEGTPYNEQFF. The nucleotide sequence is TGTGCCAGCAGTGAAGGGACTCCCTACAATGAGCAGTTCTTC.